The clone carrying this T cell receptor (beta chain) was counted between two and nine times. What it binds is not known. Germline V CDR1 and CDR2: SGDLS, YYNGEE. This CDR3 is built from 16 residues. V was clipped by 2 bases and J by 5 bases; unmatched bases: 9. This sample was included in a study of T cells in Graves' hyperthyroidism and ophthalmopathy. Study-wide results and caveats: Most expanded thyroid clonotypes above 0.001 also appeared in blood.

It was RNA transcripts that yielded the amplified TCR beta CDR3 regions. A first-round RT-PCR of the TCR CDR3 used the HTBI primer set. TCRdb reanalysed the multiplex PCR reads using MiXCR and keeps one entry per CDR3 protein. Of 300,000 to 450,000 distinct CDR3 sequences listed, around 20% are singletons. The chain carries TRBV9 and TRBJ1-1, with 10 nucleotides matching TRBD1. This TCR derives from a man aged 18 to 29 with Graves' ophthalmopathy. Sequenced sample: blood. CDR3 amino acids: CASSVSPGTGETEAFF. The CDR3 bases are TGTGCCAGCAGCGTCAGTCCCGGGACAGGGGAGACTGAAGCTTTCTTT.